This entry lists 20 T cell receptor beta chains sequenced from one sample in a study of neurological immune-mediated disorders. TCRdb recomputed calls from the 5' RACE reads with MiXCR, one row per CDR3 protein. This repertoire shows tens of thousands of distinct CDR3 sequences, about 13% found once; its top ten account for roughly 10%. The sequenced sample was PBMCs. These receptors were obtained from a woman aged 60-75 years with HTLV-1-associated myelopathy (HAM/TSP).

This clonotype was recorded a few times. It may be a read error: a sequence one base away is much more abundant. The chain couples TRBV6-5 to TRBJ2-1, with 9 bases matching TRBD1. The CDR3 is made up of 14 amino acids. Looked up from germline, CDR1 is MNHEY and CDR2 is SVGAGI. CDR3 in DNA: TGTGTCAACAGTTCGGGGACAGGGCTCGGTGAGCAGTTCTTC. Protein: CVNSSGTGLGEQFF.

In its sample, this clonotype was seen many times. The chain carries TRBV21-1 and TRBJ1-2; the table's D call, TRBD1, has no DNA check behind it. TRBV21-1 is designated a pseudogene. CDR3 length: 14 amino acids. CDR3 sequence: CASSATGTGTGYTF. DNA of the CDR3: TGTGCCAGCAGCGCTACCGGGACAGGGACTGGCTACACCTTC.

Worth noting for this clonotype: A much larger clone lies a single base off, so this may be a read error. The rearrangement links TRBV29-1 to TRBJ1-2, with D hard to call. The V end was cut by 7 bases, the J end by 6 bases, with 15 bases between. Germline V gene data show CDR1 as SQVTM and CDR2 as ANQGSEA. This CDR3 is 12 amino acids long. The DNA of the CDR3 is TGCAGCGGACTGCGGGTGGTGGATGGCTACACCTTC. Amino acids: CSGLRVVDGYTF.

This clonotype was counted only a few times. CDR3 sequence: CASSVLEEKLFF. CDR3 nucleotide sequence: TGTGCCAGCAGCGTACTAGAGGAAAAACTGTTTTTT. The gene calls are TRBV11-2 and TRBJ1-4; D not resolved. The CDR3 runs 12 residues. Germline CDR1 reads SGHAT; CDR2 reads FQNNGV. The V end was cut by 5 bases, the J end by 8 bases, with 9 bases between.

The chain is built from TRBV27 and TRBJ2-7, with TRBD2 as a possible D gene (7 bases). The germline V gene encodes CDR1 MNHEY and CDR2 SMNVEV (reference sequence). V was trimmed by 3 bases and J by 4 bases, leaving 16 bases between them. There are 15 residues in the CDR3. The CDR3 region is CASSFVQGRAYEQYF. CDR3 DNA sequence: TGTGCCAGCAGTTTCGTGCAGGGGAGGGCTTACGAGCAGTACTTC.

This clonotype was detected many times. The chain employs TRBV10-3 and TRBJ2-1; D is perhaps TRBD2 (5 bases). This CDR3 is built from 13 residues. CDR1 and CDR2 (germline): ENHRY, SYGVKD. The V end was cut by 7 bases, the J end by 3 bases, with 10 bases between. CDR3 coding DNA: TGTGCCATCAAACGGGAAAGCTACAATGAGCAGTTCTTC. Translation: CAIKRESYNEQFF.

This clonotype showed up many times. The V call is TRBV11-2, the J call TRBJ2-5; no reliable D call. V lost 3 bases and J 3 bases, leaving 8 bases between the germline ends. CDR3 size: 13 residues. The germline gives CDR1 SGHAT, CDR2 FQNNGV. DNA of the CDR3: TGTGCCAGCAGCTTCCCGGTGGAAGAGACCCAGTACTTC. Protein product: CASSFPVEETQYF.

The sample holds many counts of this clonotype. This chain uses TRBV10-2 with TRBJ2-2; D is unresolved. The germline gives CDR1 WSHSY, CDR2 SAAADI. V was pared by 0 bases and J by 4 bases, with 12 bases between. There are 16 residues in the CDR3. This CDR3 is CASSESASSATGELFF. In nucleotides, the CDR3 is TGCGCCAGCAGTGAGTCGGCATCATCCGCCACCGGGGAGCTGTTTTTT.

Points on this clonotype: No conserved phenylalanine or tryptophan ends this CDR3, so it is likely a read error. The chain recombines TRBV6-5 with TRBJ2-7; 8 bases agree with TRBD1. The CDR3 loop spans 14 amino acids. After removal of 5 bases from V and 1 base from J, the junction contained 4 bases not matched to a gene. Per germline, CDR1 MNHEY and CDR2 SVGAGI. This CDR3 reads CASSRTGSSYEQYY. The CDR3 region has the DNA TGTGCCAGCAGTAGGACAGGGAGTTCCTACGAGCAGTACTAC.

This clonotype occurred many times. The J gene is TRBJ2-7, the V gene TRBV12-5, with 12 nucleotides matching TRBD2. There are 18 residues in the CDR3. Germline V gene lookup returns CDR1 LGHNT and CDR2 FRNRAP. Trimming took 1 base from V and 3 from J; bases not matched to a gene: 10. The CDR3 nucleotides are TGTGCTAGTGGTTTGGACGGCTGGGAGACTAGCGGGAGCTACGAGCAGTACTTC. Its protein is CASGLDGWETSGSYEQYF.

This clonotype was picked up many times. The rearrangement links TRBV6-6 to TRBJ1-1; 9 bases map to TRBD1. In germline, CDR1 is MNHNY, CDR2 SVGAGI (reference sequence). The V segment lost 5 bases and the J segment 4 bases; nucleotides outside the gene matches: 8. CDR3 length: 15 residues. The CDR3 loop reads CASSLRQGGVTEAFF. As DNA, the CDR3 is TGTGCCAGCAGTCTTCGACAGGGGGGGGTCACTGAAGCTTTCTTT.

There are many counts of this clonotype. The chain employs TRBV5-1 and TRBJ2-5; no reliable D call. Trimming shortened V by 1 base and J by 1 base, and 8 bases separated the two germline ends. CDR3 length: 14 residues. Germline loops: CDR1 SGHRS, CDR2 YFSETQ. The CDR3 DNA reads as TGCGCCAGCAGCTTGAGAAGTACCCAAGAGACCCAGTACTTC. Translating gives CASSLRSTQETQYF.

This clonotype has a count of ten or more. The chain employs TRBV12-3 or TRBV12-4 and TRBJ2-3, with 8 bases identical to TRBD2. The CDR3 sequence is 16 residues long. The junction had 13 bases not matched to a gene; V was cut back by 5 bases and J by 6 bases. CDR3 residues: CASSLLPSGLGDTQYF. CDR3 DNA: TGTGCCAGCAGTCTCCTCCCTAGCGGGCTTGGGGATACGCAGTATTTT.

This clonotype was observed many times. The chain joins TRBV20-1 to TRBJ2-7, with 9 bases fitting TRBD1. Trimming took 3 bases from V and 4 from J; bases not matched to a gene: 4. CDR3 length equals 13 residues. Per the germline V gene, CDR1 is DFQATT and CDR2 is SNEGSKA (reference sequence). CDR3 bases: TGCAGTGCTAGGAGGGACAGGGCTTACGAGCAGTACTTC. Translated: CSARRDRAYEQYF.

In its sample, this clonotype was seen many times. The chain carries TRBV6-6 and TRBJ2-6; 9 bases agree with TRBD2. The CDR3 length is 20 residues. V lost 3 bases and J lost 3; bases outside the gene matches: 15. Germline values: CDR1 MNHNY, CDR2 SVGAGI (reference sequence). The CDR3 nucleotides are TGTGCCAGCAGTTATTCCCAGGGCAATGCGGGAGGGGGTGGGGCCAACGTCCTGACTTTC. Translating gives CASSYSQGNAGGGGANVLTF.

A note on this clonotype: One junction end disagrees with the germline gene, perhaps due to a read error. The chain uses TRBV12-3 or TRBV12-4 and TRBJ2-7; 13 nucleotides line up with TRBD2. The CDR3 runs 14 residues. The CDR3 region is CVSSLTSGRHEQYF. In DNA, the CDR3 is TGTGTCAGCAGTTTGACTAGCGGGAGGCACGAGCAGTACTTC.

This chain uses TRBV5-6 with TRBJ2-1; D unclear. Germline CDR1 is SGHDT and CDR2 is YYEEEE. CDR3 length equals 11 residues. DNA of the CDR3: TGTTCCTGCAGCACTTACAATGAGCAGTTCTTC. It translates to CSCSTYNEQFF.

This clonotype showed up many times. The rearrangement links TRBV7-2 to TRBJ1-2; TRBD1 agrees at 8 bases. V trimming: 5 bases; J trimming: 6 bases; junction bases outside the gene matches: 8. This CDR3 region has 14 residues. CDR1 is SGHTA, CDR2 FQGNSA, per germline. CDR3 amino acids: CASSLQWTGHGYTF. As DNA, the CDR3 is TGTGCCAGCAGCCTACAGTGGACAGGGCATGGCTACACCTTC.

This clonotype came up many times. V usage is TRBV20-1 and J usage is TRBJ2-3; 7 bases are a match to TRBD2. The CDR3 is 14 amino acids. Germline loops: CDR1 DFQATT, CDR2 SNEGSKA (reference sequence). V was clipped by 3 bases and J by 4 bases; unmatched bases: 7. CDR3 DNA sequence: TGCAGTGCTAGTCCCGGACTAGTTTCAGATACGCAGTATTTT. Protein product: CSASPGLVSDTQYF.

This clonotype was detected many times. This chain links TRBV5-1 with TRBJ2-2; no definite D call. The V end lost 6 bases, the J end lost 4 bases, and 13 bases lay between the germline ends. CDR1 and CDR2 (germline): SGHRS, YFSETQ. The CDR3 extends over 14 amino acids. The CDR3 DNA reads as TGCGCCAGCACCGCATTATCTGGCACCGGGGAGCTGTTTTTT. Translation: CASTALSGTGELFF.